This is a list of T cell receptor beta chains from one sample in a study of T cells after yellow fever vaccination. TCRdb reprocessed the 5' RACE reads with MiXCR, giving one entry per CDR3 protein. The sample yields hundreds of thousands of distinct CDR3 sequences, 9% to 15% seen once. Here the sequenced sample was PBMCs, taken on the day of the yellow fever booster vaccination. The receptors come from a man aged 25 to 40 who received the YFV17D yellow fever vaccine. Both conserved end residues are part of each CDR3. D genes are given only for firm matches. The size of a clone is reported for some rows only, either as once, few or many, or as a class for expanded clones.

v_call	j_call	clone_size	d_call	cdr3_nt	cdr3_aa
TRBV5-1	TRBJ2-7	-	TRBD2	TGCGCCAGCAGCCCACTCTACGGGGGAGGGCCTTCGGAGCAGTACTTC	CASSPLYGGGPSEQYF
TRBV29-1	TRBJ2-2	-	TRBD1	TGCAGCGTTTTGGGACAGGGAGTCTTCACCGGGGAGCTGTTTTTT	CSVLGQGVFTGELFF
TRBV30	TRBJ2-1	-	-	TGTGCCTGGAGTCCCGGGGGCGATGAGCAGTTCTTC	CAWSPGGDEQFF
TRBV19	TRBJ2-7	-	-	TGTGCCAGTGGACAGTCCTACGAGCAGTACTTC	CASGQSYEQYF
TRBV20-1	TRBJ2-1	-	-	TGCAGTGCTAGATCTGGGACCGATGAGCAGTTCTTC	CSARSGTDEQFF
TRBV3-1	TRBJ2-7	few	-	TGTGCCAGCAGCCAATTCGTCTACGAGCAGTACTTC	CASSQFVYEQYF
TRBV27	TRBJ2-1	-	TRBD2	TGTGCCAGCAGTTTATGGGCTGCTAGCGGAGGGACCTACAATGAGCAGTTCTTC	CASSLWAASGGTYNEQFF
TRBV10-3	TRBJ2-7	few	TRBD2	TGTGCCATCAGTGAGTGGACTAGCGGGAGGGCCGAGCAGTACTTC	CAISEWTSGRAEQYF
TRBV20-1	TRBJ1-2	many	-	TGCAGTGCTAGTTCGCAGGACTATGGCTACACCTTC	CSASSQDYGYTF
TRBV6-5	TRBJ2-1	-	-	TGTGCCAGCAGTCCTTTTGAATGGCGGCAGTTCTTC	CASSPFEWRQFF
TRBV7-9	TRBJ1-3	few	-	TGTGCCAGCAGCTTCGGACAGAGCTCTGGAAACACCATATATTTT	CASSFGQSSGNTIYF
TRBV7-6	TRBJ2-3	-	TRBD1	TGTGCCAGCAGCTTATCTCAGGGGGCGCGGTACGCAGATACGCAGTATTTT	CASSLSQGARYADTQYF
TRBV20-1	TRBJ2-1	few	-	TGCAGGGGGGACTCAAACAATGAGCAGTTCTTC	CRGDSNNEQFF
TRBV11-2	TRBJ2-7	-	TRBD2	TGTGCCAGCAGTCCTTTCCCTGGGCTAGCGGGTCCCCTCCCCTTC	CASSPFPGLAGPLPF
TRBV4-3	TRBJ2-7	-	TRBD1	TGCGCCAGCAGCCCCGGGGGTGGACAGGGTGCCTACGAGCAGTACTTC	CASSPGGGQGAYEQYF
TRBV10-3	TRBJ1-2	-	TRBD1	TGTGCCATCCGTCCGGGAGGGACAGATCATGGCTACACCTTC	CAIRPGGTDHGYTF
TRBV6-1	TRBJ2-2	-	TRBD2	TGTGCCACTCTAGCGGGAGGGCCCGGGGAGCTGTTTTTT	CATLAGGPGELFF
TRBV7-3	TRBJ1-3	few	-	TGTGCCAGCAGCTTAGGAGACAGTCCTGGAAACACCATATATTTT	CASSLGDSPGNTIYF
TRBV5-1	TRBJ2-3	-	-	TGCGCCAGCAGCCGTCTCGAGGCCCAGGGCGCAGATACGCAGTATTTT	CASSRLEAQGADTQYF
TRBV19	TRBJ2-5	-	-	TGTGCCAGTAGTACCTTGGGCAGGGCGGAGACCCAGTACTTC	CASSTLGRAETQYF
TRBV19	TRBJ2-1	few	-	TGTGCCAGTAGTACTAGGAACTACAATGAGCAGTTCTTC	CASSTRNYNEQFF
TRBV10-3	TRBJ2-1	-	-	TGTGCCATCAGTGAGAGTAGCAGGGTCAATGAGCAGTTCTTC	CAISESSRVNEQFF
TRBV3-1	TRBJ2-1	few	TRBD2	TGTGCCAGCAGCCTCGGGACTAGCGGGATCCATGAGCAGTTCTTC	CASSLGTSGIHEQFF